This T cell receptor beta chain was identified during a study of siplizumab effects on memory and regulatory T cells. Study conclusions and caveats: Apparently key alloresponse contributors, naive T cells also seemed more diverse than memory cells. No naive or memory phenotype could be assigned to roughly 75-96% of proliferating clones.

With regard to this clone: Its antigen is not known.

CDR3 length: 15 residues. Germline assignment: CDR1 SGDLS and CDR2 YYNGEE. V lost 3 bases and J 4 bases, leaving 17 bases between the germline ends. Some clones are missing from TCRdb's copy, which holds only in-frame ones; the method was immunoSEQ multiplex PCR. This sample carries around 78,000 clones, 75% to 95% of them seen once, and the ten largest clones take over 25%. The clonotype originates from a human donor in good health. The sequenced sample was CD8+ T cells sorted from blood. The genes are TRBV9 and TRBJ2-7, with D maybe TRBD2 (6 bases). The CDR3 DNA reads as TGTGCCAGCAGCGATCGACTAGACGGCGAGTACGAGCAGTACTTC. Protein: CASSDRLDGEYEQYF.